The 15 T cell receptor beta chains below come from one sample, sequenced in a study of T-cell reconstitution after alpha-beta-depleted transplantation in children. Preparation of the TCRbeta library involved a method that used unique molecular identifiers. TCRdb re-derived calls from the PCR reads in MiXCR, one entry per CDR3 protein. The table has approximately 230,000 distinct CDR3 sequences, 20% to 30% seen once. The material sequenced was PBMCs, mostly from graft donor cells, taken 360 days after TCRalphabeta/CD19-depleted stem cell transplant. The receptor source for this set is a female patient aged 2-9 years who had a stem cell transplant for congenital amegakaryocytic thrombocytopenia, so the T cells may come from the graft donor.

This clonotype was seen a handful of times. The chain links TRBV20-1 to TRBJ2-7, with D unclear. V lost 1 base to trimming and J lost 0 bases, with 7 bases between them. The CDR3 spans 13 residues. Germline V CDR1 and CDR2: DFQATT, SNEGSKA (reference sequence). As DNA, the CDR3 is TGCAGTGCTAGAGGATCGAGCTCCTACGAGCAGTACTTC. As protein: CSARGSSSYEQYF.

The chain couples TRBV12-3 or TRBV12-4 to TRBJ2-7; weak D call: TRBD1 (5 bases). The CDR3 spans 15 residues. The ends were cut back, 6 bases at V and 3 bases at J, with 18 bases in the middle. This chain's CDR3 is CASSPAPTAFYEQYF. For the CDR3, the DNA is TGTGCCAGCAGCCCTGCCCCGACAGCCTTCTACGAGCAGTACTTC.

The CDR3 region is CATSDLQGNSNQPQHF. CDR3 sequence (DNA): TGTGCCACCAGTGATCTACAGGGGAATAGCAATCAGCCCCAGCATTTT. V gene TRBV24-1 combines with J gene TRBJ1-5; 7 bases match TRBD1. Germline V gene lookup returns CDR1 KGHDR and CDR2 SFDVKD. V gave up 3 bases and J gave up 0 bases; unmatched junction bases: 4. This CDR3 comprises 16 residues.

The chain's CDR3 is CASTLGGTLPEAFF. The CDR3 DNA is TGCGCCAGCACCCTGGGGGGTACGCTTCCGGAAGCTTTCTTT. The chain is built from TRBV5-1 and TRBJ1-1; a weak D match, TRBD1 (5 bases). From germline, CDR1 is SGHRS and CDR2 YFSETQ. There are 14 residues in the CDR3. The ends were cut back, 6 bases at V and 8 bases at J, with 20 bases in the middle.

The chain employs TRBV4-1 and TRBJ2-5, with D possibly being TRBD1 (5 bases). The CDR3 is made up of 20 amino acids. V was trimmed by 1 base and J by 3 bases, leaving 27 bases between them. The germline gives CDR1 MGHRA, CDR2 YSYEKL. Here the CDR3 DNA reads TGCGCCAGCAGCCAAGTCCCATGGACCCAAGATGGACAAGTAAAAGAGACCCAGTACTTC. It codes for CASSQVPWTQDGQVKETQYF.

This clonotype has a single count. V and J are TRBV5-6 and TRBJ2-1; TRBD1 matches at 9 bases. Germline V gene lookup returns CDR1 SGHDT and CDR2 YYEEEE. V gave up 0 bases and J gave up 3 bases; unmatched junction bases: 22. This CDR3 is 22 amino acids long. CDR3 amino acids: CASSLALGTGQGFSTHYNEQFF. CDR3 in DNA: TGTGCCAGCAGCTTGGCTTTAGGGACGGGACAGGGATTCTCCACACACTACAATGAGCAGTTCTTC.

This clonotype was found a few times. The CDR3 region is CASSQGAGGDTEAFF. CDR3 DNA: TGTGCCAGCAGCCAAGGGGCAGGGGGAGACACTGAAGCTTTCTTT. V usage is TRBV3-1 and J usage is TRBJ1-1, with 7 bases identical to TRBD1. CDR1 and CDR2 (germline): LGHDT, YNNKEL (reference sequence). The CDR3 covers 15 residues. The trim removed 1 base at V and 3 bases at J, leaving 5 bases unmatched.

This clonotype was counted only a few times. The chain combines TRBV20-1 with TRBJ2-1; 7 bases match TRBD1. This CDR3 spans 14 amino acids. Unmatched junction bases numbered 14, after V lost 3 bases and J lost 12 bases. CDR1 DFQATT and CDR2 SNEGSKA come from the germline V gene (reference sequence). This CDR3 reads CSARRQGLLRGQFF. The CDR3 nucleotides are TGCAGTGCTAGGAGACAGGGCCTTCTCCGCGGGCAGTTCTTC.

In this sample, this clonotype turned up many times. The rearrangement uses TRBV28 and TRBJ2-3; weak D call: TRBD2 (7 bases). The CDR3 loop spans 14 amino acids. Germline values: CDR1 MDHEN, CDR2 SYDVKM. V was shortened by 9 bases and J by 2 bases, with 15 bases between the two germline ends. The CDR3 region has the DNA TGTGCCAGTGGGGGGGGGCCCCTCACAGATACGCAGTATTTT. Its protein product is CASGGGPLTDTQYF.

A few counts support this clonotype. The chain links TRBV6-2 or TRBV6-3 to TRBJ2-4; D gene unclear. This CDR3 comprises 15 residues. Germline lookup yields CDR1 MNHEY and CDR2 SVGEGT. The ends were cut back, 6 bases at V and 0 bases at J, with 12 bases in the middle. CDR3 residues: CASRTHNIAKNIQYF. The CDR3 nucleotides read TGTGCCAGCAGAACACACAACATAGCCAAAAACATTCAGTACTTC.

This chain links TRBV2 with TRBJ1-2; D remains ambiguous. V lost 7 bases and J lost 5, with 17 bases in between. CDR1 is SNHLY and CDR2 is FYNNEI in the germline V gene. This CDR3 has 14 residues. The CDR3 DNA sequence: TGTGCCAGCAACCTTCGTAGTGATCCTTATGGCTACACCTTC. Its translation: CASNLRSDPYGYTF.

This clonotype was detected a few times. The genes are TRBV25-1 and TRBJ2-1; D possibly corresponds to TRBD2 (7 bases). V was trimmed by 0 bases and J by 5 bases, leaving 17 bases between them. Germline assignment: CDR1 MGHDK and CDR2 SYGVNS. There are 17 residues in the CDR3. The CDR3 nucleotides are TGTGCCAGCAGTGAATATATTCGCGGGGGCCCCCACAATGAGCAGTTCTTC. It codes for CASSEYIRGGPHNEQFF.

Here the CDR3 reads CASIDRVSYEQYF. Written as DNA, the CDR3 is TGTGCCAGCATTGACCGTGTTTCCTACGAGCAGTACTTC. The genes are TRBV28 and TRBJ2-7; D is unresolved. The CDR3 spans 13 residues. V was pared by 7 bases and J by 1 base, with 11 bases between. The germline V gene encodes CDR1 MDHEN and CDR2 SYDVKM.

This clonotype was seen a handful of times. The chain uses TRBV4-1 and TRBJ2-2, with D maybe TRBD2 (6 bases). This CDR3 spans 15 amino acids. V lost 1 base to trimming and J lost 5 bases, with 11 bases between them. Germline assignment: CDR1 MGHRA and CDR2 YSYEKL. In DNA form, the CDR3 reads TGCGCCAGCAGCCAAGGGGAGGTGTTGACCGGGGAGCTGTTTTTT. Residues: CASSQGEVLTGELFF.

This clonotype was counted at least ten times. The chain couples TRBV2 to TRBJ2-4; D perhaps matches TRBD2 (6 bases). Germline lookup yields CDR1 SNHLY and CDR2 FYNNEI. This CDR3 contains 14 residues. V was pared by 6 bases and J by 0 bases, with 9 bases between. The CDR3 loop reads CASSREAAKNIQYF. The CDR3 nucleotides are TGTGCCAGCAGCAGGGAGGCAGCCAAAAACATTCAGTACTTC.